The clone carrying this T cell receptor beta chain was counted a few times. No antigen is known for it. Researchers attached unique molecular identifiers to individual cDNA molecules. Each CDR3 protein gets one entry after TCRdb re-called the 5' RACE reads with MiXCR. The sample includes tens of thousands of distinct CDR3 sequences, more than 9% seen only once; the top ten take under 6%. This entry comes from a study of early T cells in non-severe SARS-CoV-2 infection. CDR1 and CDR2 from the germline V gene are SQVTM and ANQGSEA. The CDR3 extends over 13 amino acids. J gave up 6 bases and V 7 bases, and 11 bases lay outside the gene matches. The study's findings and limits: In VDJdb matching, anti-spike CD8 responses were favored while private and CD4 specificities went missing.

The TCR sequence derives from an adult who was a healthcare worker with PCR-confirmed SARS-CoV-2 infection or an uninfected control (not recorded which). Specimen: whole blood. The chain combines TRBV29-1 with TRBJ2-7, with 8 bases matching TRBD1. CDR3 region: CSATTGGWGEQYF. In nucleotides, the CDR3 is TGCAGCGCAACAACAGGGGGATGGGGCGAGCAGTACTTC.